The present entry profiles one T cell receptor beta chain with its context. The antigen is unknown. The CDR3 spans 17 residues. The V and J ends lost 1 base and 5 bases respectively, with 20 bases between them. Germline-derived CDR1 and CDR2 are LGHNA and YSLEER. This sample is part of a study of blood T cells in healthy people across ages. General study results and limits: PBMC samples, being unsorted, prevented any conclusive comparison of naive and antigen-experienced cells. It was the long-lived donors that had more naive CD4+ cells and higher diversity than aged donors. Naive T cell percentage showed a strong correlation with TCR beta diversity.

A second PCR of about 6 to 12 cycles used a sample-barcoded 5' primer and a J-beta primer mix. Every sample produced at least 2.5 million CDR3-containing paired-end reads. Using its own MiXCR run on the 5' RACE reads, TCRdb lists one record per CDR3 protein. Seen here are 1.5 million to 2 million distinct CDR3 sequences, approximately 50% observed once, and the top ten hold around 2.1%. The sample taken for sequencing was blood. This chain joins TRBV4-3 and TRBJ1-1; D not resolved. The sequence came from a woman in her forties in good health. CDR3 DNA sequence: TGCGCCAGCAGCCAAGTTTTTAGCATGGACGGAACAACTGAAGCTTTCTTT. Its translation: CASSQVFSMDGTTEAFF.